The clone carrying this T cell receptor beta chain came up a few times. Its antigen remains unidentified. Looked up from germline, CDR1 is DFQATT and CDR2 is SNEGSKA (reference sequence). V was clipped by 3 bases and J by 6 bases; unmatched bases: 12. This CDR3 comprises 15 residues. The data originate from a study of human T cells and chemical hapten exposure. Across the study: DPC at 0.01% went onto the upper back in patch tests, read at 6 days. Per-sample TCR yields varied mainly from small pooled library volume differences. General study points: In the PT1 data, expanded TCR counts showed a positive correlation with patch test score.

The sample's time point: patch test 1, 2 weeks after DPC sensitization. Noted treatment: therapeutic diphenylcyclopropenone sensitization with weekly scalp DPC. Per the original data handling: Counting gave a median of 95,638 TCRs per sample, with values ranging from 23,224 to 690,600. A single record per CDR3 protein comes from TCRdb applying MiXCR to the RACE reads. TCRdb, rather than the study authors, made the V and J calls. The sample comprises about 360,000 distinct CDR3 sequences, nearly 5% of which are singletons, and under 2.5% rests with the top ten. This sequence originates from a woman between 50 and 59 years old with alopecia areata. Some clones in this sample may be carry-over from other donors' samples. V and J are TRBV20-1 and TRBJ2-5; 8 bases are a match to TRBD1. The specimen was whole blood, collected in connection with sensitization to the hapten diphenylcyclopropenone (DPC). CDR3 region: CSASAGTGQAKTQYF. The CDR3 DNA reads TGCAGTGCTAGTGCCGGGACAGGTCAGGCAAAGACCCAGTACTTC.